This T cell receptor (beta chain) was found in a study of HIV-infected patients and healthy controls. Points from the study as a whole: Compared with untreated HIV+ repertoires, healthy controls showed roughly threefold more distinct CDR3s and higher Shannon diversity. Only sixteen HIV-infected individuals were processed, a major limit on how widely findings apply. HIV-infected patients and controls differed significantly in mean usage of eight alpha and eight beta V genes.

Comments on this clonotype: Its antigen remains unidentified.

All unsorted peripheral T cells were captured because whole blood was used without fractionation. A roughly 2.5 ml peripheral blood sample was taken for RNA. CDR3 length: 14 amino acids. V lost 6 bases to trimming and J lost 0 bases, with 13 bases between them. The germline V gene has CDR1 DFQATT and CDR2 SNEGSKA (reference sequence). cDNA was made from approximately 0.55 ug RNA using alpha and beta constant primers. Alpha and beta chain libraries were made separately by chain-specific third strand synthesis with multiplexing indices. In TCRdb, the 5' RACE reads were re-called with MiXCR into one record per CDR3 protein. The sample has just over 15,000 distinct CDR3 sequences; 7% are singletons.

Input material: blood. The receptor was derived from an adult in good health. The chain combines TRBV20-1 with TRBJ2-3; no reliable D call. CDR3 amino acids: CSASKTQSTDTQYF. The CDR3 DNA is TGCAGTGCCAGTAAGACTCAAAGCACAGATACGCAGTATTTT.